These 20 T cell receptor beta chains share one sample of origin, sequenced in a study of identical twins. TCRdb redid the calling of the 5' RACE reads with MiXCR, one entry per CDR3 protein. The repertoire holds some 250,000 distinct CDR3 sequences, with roughly an eighth as singletons. These data are also associated with another study on yellow fever vaccine responses in identical twins.

The specimen was memory (CD45RO+) T cells sorted from blood. The receptor source for this set is a woman younger than 35 in good health.

DNA of the CDR3: TGCAGTGCCCGCCCCTATTTTATAAGCACAGATACGCAGTATTTT. Its translation: CSARPYFISTDTQYF. The rearrangement uses TRBV20-1 and TRBJ2-3; D is uncertain. CDR1 and CDR2 (germline): DFQATT, SNEGSKA (reference sequence). This CDR3 contains 15 residues. V shed 6 bases and J shed 0 bases, with 16 bases lying between them.

V is TRBV5-1 and J is TRBJ1-6; the D gene is possibly TRBD1 (5 bases). The V end was cut by 1 base, the J end by 7 bases, with 12 bases between. Per germline, CDR1 SGHRS and CDR2 YFSETQ. The CDR3 has 15 amino acids. CDR3 amino acids: CASSLYTGENSPLHF. The CDR3 DNA is TGCGCCAGCAGCTTGTATACGGGGGAGAATTCACCCCTCCACTTT.

Ten or more counts support this clonotype. V is TRBV12-3 or TRBV12-4 and J is TRBJ2-5; perhaps D is TRBD1 or TRBD2 (5 bases each). Between the trimmed V and J ends, which lost 3 bases and 5 bases, there was a span of 10 bases. This CDR3 has 13 residues. The CDR3 bases are TGTGCCAGCAGTTTGTCCGGGACGGAGACCCAGTACTTC. This translates into CASSLSGTETQYF.

This clonotype was counted between two and nine times. V usage is TRBV7-3 and J usage is TRBJ2-3; D ambiguous. V lost 1 base to trimming and J lost 4 bases, with 6 bases between them. Germline values: CDR1 SGHTA, CDR2 FQGTGA. The CDR3 runs to 13 residues. This CDR3 is CASSLNPPDTQYF. The CDR3 nucleotides are TGTGCCAGCAGCTTAAATCCCCCAGATACGCAGTATTTT.

This clonotype has just a few counts. The chain links TRBV10-1 to TRBJ2-1, with D perhaps matching TRBD2 (6 bases). The CDR3 contains 13 residues. Germline CDR1 is WNHNN and CDR2 is SYGVQD (reference sequence). Trimming left V 9 bases short and J 8 bases short, with 17 bases between. The CDR3 loop is CASASGTGDEQFF. The CDR3 nucleotides read TGCGCCAGTGCCAGTGGGACTGGGGATGAGCAGTTCTTC.

Of note for this clonotype: A junction boundary mismatches the germline segment, possibly from a read error. This chain connects TRBV5-5 to TRBJ2-7; TRBD1 aligns across 9 bases. The CDR3 sequence is 12 residues long. Germline CDR1 and CDR2: SGHKS and YYEKEE (reference sequence). The CDR3 DNA sequence: TGTGCCAGCAGCATGGGACAGGGTAAAGAGCACTTC. It codes for CASSMGQGKEHF.

This clonotype was observed at least ten times. The chain has TRBV5-1 and TRBJ2-1, with D perhaps matching TRBD2 (5 bases). The CDR3 has 16 amino acids. Germline CDR1 SGHRS, CDR2 YFSETQ. The V end lost 3 bases, the J end lost 0 bases, and 13 bases lay between the germline ends. The CDR3 DNA is TGCGCCAGCAGCTCAGCGGAGGTCAGCTCCTACAATGAGCAGTTCTTC. Protein product: CASSSAEVSSYNEQFF.

The table lists this clonotype with a few counts. The chain is built from TRBV24-1 and TRBJ2-1; 9 bases align to TRBD1. The CDR3 is 16 residues long. V lost 4 bases to trimming and J lost 2 bases; unmatched junction nucleotides: 5. Germline loops: CDR1 KGHDR, CDR2 SFDVKD. CDR3 sequence reads: CATSDTTGGTYNEQFF. In nucleotides, the CDR3 is TGTGCCACCAGTGACACGACAGGGGGGACCTACAATGAGCAGTTCTTC.

In its sample, this clonotype was seen many times. The rearrangement links TRBV12-3 or TRBV12-4 to TRBJ2-5; 7 positions match TRBD2. After removal of 5 bases from V and 4 bases from J, the junction contained 4 bases not matched to a gene. This CDR3 contains 13 residues. CDR3 in amino acids: CASSSGVRETQYF. The CDR3 bases are TGTGCCAGCAGTAGCGGGGTCCGAGAGACCCAGTACTTC.

The chain uses TRBV3-1 and TRBJ2-7, with 7 bases that match TRBD1. The V segment lost 6 bases and the J segment 0 bases; nucleotides outside the gene matches: 11. The CDR3 runs 16 residues. In germline, CDR1 is LGHDT, CDR2 YNNKEL (reference sequence). For the CDR3, the DNA is TGTGCCAGCAGTCGCCGGACAGGCGATAGCTCCTACGAGCAGTACTTC. It yields the protein CASSRRTGDSSYEQYF.

The chain recombines TRBV7-2 with TRBJ1-6; 7 bases agree with TRBD1. CDR1 is SGHTA and CDR2 is FQGNSA in the germline V gene. Trimming took 3 bases from V and 9 from J; bases not matched to a gene: 5. The CDR3 totals 14 residues. For the CDR3, the DNA is TGTGCCAGCAGCTTCGGGACAGACAGTTCACCCCTCCACTTT. Protein product: CASSFGTDSSPLHF.

This clonotype was detected many times. The chain recombines TRBV29-1 with TRBJ2-3, with D hard to call. Germline CDR1 SQVTM, CDR2 ANQGSEA. The length of the CDR3 is 11 residues. V gave up 1 base and J gave up 6 bases, with 5 bases separating them. For the CDR3, the DNA is TGCAGCGTTGAAGGGGTTGATACGCAGTATTTT. This encodes CSVEGVDTQYF.

V and J are TRBV29-1 and TRBJ1-2; D is possibly TRBD1 (5 bases). Germline V gene sequence: CDR1 SQVTM, CDR2 ANQGSEA. Trimming shortened V by 7 bases and J by 4 bases, and 16 bases separated the two germline ends. The CDR3 covers 13 residues. DNA of the CDR3: TGCAGCGCCGCAGGGATAGGGTCCTATGGCTACACCTTC. Translated: CSAAGIGSYGYTF.

The chain employs TRBV6-5 and TRBJ1-2, with 8 bases that match TRBD1. CDR1 and CDR2 from the germline V gene are MNHEY and SVGAGI. This CDR3 contains 14 residues. V was pared by 4 bases and J by 6 bases, with 7 bases of the junction left unmatched. CDR3 amino acids: CASSFNRGVDGYTF. In DNA form, the CDR3 reads TGTGCCAGCAGTTTTAACAGGGGGGTCGATGGCTACACCTTC.

This chain joins TRBV11-1 and TRBJ2-7; possibly TRBD1 for D (5 bases). Germline V gene sequence: CDR1 SGHAT, CDR2 FQDESV (reference sequence). The V end was cut by 7 bases, the J end by 0 bases, with 10 bases between. The CDR3 sequence is 13 residues long. The CDR3 sequence is CASTRESSYEQYF. The DNA of the CDR3 is TGTGCCAGCACCAGGGAAAGCTCCTACGAGCAGTACTTC.

The rearrangement joins TRBV7-2 to TRBJ1-3, with D unresolved. V was cut by 4 bases and J by 5 bases, with 6 bases left in between. The CDR3 loop spans 12 amino acids. The germline gives CDR1 SGHTA, CDR2 FQGNSA. CDR3 sequence (DNA): TGTGCCAGCAGCTCCAACAGAAACACCATATATTTT. Translation gives CASSSNRNTIYF.

In nucleotides, the CDR3 is TGTGCCAGCACCTCCGCGGCGGGGGGGTCAGATACGCAGTATTTT. This codes for CASTSAAGGSDTQYF. The V call is TRBV7-3, the J call TRBJ2-3; 9 bases agree with TRBD2. The CDR3 sequence is 15 residues long. V shed 7 bases and J 4 bases; nucleotides not matched to a gene: 9. Germline CDR1 SGHTA, CDR2 FQGTGA.

This clonotype appeared a single time. Possible read error: a much larger clone is one base away. V usage is TRBV24-1 and J usage is TRBJ2-2, with TRBD1 as a possible D gene (5 bases). This CDR3 has 12 amino acids. Per germline, CDR1 KGHDR and CDR2 SFDVKD. V was trimmed by 10 bases and J by 1 base, leaving 6 bases between them. The CDR3 nucleotides read TGTGCCACGACAGAGAACACCGGGGAGCTGTTTTTT. As protein: CATTENTGELFF.

In its sample, this clonotype was seen many times. The rearrangement uses TRBV29-1 and TRBJ1-5; 7 bases agree with TRBD1. Germline V gene data show CDR1 as SQVTM and CDR2 as ANQGSEA. Trimming took 4 bases from V and 4 from J; bases not matched to a gene: 4. This CDR3 region has 13 residues. For the CDR3, the DNA is TGCAGCGTTGCCCCGGGACAGAATCAGCCCCAGCATTTT. Its translation is CSVAPGQNQPQHF.

This rearrangement joins TRBV27 to TRBJ2-7; 8 bases are shared with TRBD2. The V and J ends lost 2 bases and 5 bases, in that order; junction bases with no gene match: 8. The germline V gene encodes CDR1 MNHEY and CDR2 SMNVEV (reference sequence). The CDR3 runs to 15 residues. CDR3 amino acids: CASSLVSSGNNEQYF. The CDR3, as DNA: TGTGCCAGCAGTTTAGTCAGTAGCGGGAACAACGAGCAGTACTTC.